A selection of T cell receptor beta chains follows, all from one sample in a study of OX40 agonist ivuxolimab in advanced cancers. Method: immunoSEQ multiplex PCR; TCRdb's copy keeps in-frame clones and lacks some. The sample has approximately 74,000 clones; over 80% are singletons. The material was CD4+ or CD8+ T cells sorted from blood, obtained in a trial of the OX40 agonist ivuxolimab. The origin of the receptors is an adult with an advanced solid tumor such as melanoma, head and neck, liver or kidney cancer. The CDR3 runs from the conserved cysteine through the conserved F or W. A D gene is named only where the DNA matches it firmly. The size field is filled for only some rows; it gives once, few, many or a size class.

CDR3 protein	CDR3 DNA	clone size	J gene	D gene	V gene
CASRLADYYEQYF	TGTGCCAGCAGGTTAGCGGATTACTACGAGCAGTACTTC	.	TRBJ2-7	.	TRBV28
CASIEAQGANYGYTF	TGTGCCAGCATCGAAGCACAGGGGGCAAACTATGGCTACACCTTC	.	TRBJ1-2	TRBD1	TRBV11-2
CASTTDLTGVNEQYF	TGTGCCAGCACCACGGACTTGACAGGGGTTAACGAGCAGTACTTC	.	TRBJ2-7	TRBD1	TRBV27
CASSQGIEQFF	TGCGCCAGCAGCCAAGGGATTGAGCAGTTCTTC	once	TRBJ2-1	.	TRBV4-3
CASGGEGGNEQFF	TGTGCCAGCGGTGGGGAAGGTGGAAATGAGCAGTTCTTC	once	TRBJ2-1	.	TRBV11-3
CASRAGQGLSEQYF	TGTGCCAGCAGGGCAGGACAGGGGTTGAGTGAGCAGTACTTC	.	TRBJ2-7	TRBD1	TRBV6-6
CASSHGGTEAFF	TGTGCCAGCAGCCACGGCGGCACTGAAGCTTTCTTT	.	TRBJ1-1	.	TRBV7-9
CASSYPQANTGELFF	TGTGCCAGCAGTTACCCCCAGGCGAACACCGGGGAGCTGTTTTTT	.	TRBJ2-2	.	TRBV6-6
CASSPPAQSSYNEQFF	TGTGCCAGCAGTCCCCCTGCCCAGAGCTCCTACAATGAGCAGTTCTTC	.	TRBJ2-1	.	TRBV27
CASSLEETQYF	TGTGCCAGCAGCTTAGAAGAGACCCAGTACTTC	.	TRBJ2-5	.	TRBV11-2
CASSLARGGYEQYF	TGTGCCAGCAGCTTAGCGAGGGGAGGATACGAGCAGTACTTC	.	TRBJ2-7	.	TRBV7-2
CASSTGDSSYEQYF	TGTGCCAGCAGCACTGGGGACAGCTCCTACGAGCAGTACTTC	.	TRBJ2-7	TRBD1	TRBV5-4
CASSLRAGRNDETQYF	TGTGCCAGCAGTTTAAGAGCCGGGAGAAATGATGAGACCCAGTACTTC	.	TRBJ2-5	.	TRBV28
CASGLLLDTQYF	TGTGCCAGCGGCCTCCTGTTGGATACGCAGTATTTT	.	TRBJ2-3	.	TRBV27
CASSIPQGTQPQHF	TGTGCCAGTAGTATTCCCCAGGGAACCCAGCCCCAGCATTTT	.	TRBJ1-5	.	TRBV19
CASSSGLAREQYF	TGTGCCAGTAGCTCCGGACTAGCGCGCGAGCAGTACTTC	.	TRBJ2-7	TRBD2	TRBV19
CASSLAQGGETEAFF	TGTGCCAGCAGCTTAGCCCAGGGTGGGGAGACTGAAGCTTTCTTT	.	TRBJ1-1	.	TRBV7-9
CSALSGNTIYF	TGCAGCGCTCTCTCTGGAAACACCATATATTTT	.	TRBJ1-3	.	TRBV29-1